The rows below give T cell receptor beta chains drawn from one sample of a study of shared clonotypes between healthy human individuals. Some clones are missing from TCRdb's copy, which holds only in-frame ones; the method was immunoSEQ multiplex PCR. The table records roughly 810,000 clones, about 97% of them present only once. The specimen was naive CD8+ T cells sorted from blood. These TCRs come from a young man in good health. The CDR3 runs from the conserved cysteine through the conserved F or W. Fields, in order: clone size, D gene, J gene, V gene, CDR3 protein, CDR3 DNA. D genes are given only for firm matches. Clone size is stated in some rows and not others, as once, few, many or a class when expanded.

abundance: NA
d_gene: NA
j_gene: TRBJ1-5
v_gene: TRBV4-3
CDR3aa: CASSQEASWEPQHF
CDR3nt: TGCGCCAGCAGCCAAGAGGCTAGTTGGGAGCCCCAGCATTTT

abundance: NA
d_gene: TRBD1
j_gene: TRBJ1-2
v_gene: TRBV29-1
CDR3aa: CSVEETGEAGYTF
CDR3nt: TGCAGCGTTGAGGAGACAGGGGAGGCTGGCTACACCTTC

abundance: NA
d_gene: NA
j_gene: TRBJ2-1
v_gene: TRBV7-6
CDR3aa: CASSLGVGSEQFF
CDR3nt: TGTGCCAGCAGCTTAGGAGTAGGGAGTGAGCAGTTCTTC

abundance: NA
d_gene: TRBD2
j_gene: TRBJ2-1
v_gene: TRBV19
CDR3aa: CASSSSGRALYNEQFF
CDR3nt: TGTGCCAGTAGTAGTAGCGGGAGGGCCCTCTACAATGAGCAGTTCTTC

abundance: NA
d_gene: NA
j_gene: TRBJ1-2
v_gene: TRBV5-4
CDR3aa: CASSRSEEVYGYTF
CDR3nt: TGTGCCAGCTCCCGTTCAGAAGAAGTATATGGCTACACCTTC

abundance: NA
d_gene: TRBD2
j_gene: TRBJ2-7
v_gene: TRBV27
CDR3aa: CASRVAGVAYEQYF
CDR3nt: TGTGCCAGCAGGGTAGCGGGAGTTGCGTACGAGCAGTACTTC

abundance: NA
d_gene: NA
j_gene: TRBJ2-3
v_gene: TRBV4-1
CDR3aa: CASSHPALARPTDTQYF
CDR3nt: TGCGCCAGCAGCCACCCCGCACTAGCTCGGCCCACAGATACGCAGTATTTT

abundance: NA
d_gene: NA
j_gene: TRBJ1-2
v_gene: TRBV6-5
CDR3aa: CASTAGIQGYTF
CDR3nt: TGTGCCAGCACCGCAGGGATACAGGGCTACACCTTC

abundance: once
d_gene: TRBD1
j_gene: TRBJ1-1
v_gene: TRBV2
CDR3aa: CASSQKGTEYTEAFF
CDR3nt: TGTGCCAGCAGTCAAAAAGGGACAGAATACACTGAAGCTTTCTTT

abundance: NA
d_gene: NA
j_gene: TRBJ1-4
v_gene: TRBV29-1
CDR3aa: CSAQGNEKLFF
CDR3nt: TGCAGCGCTCAGGGTAATGAAAAACTGTTTTTT

abundance: NA
d_gene: NA
j_gene: TRBJ1-1
v_gene: TRBV27
CDR3aa: CASTGAWNTEAFF
CDR3nt: TGTGCCAGCACGGGGGCGTGGAACACTGAAGCTTTCTTT

abundance: NA
d_gene: NA
j_gene: TRBJ2-1
v_gene: TRBV6-5
CDR3aa: CASRDGRLTKFF
CDR3nt: TGTGCCAGCAGAGACGGACGACTTACTAAGTTCTTC

abundance: NA
d_gene: NA
j_gene: TRBJ2-1
v_gene: TRBV29-1
CDR3aa: CSVDGGLYGEQFF
CDR3nt: TGCAGCGTTGATGGGGGGTTGTACGGTGAGCAGTTCTTC

abundance: NA
d_gene: NA
j_gene: TRBJ2-3
v_gene: TRBV5-5
CDR3aa: CASSRNPVQGPILTDTQYF
CDR3nt: TGTGCCAGCAGTCGTAACCCGGTACAGGGCCCAATTTTGACAGATACGCAGTATTTT

abundance: NA
d_gene: TRBD2
j_gene: TRBJ2-5
v_gene: TRBV5-5
CDR3aa: CASSRVVAGLQETQYF
CDR3nt: TGTGCCAGCAGCCGGGTGGTAGCGGGTCTCCAAGAGACCCAGTACTTC

abundance: NA
d_gene: NA
j_gene: TRBJ2-3
v_gene: TRBV6-1
CDR3aa: CASSEASGITDTQYF
CDR3nt: TGTGCCAGCAGTGAAGCCTCAGGAATCACAGATACGCAGTATTTT

abundance: NA
d_gene: TRBD2
j_gene: TRBJ2-7
v_gene: TRBV11-2
CDR3aa: CASRYTSGSVDEQYF
CDR3nt: TGTGCCAGCAGATATACTAGCGGGAGTGTGGACGAGCAGTACTTC

abundance: NA
d_gene: TRBD2
j_gene: TRBJ2-1
v_gene: TRBV28
CDR3aa: CASSSPLAGRKNEQFF
CDR3nt: TGTGCCAGCAGTTCCCCTCTAGCCGGGAGGAAGAATGAGCAGTTCTTC